This T cell receptor (beta chain) was found in a study of blood T cells in healthy people across ages. Overall study context: Through template switching, about one barcoded beta molecule was captured per two T cells, as measured in model experiments.

Next came a second PCR, run for roughly 7 to 12 cycles, which used a sample-barcoded 5' primer along with a J-beta primer mix. The template-switch adaptor was a 5' adaptor with 12 random nucleotides. It tagged each cDNA molecule. TCRdb passed the 5' RACE reads through MiXCR, listing each CDR3 protein once. The sample carries roughly 1,500,000 distinct CDR3 sequences, around 39% recorded once. The CDR3 sequence is 14 residues long. V was trimmed by 5 bases and J by 7 bases, leaving 17 bases between them. CDR1 and CDR2 from the germline V gene are SGHVS and FQNEAQ. The authors isolated at least 7 million PBMCs per sample. Only a few counts were recorded for this clonotype. Its antigen is not identified. Study-wide findings and caveats: Estimates of total diversity, which came from one million sequenced T cells, were considered to be underestimates.

The chain carries TRBV7-8 and TRBJ1-2; D is possibly TRBD1 (6 bases). The sequence was obtained from a woman aged 18-35 years in good health. Sequencing input: blood. The DNA for the CDR3 is TGTGCCAGCAGCCCACAGGGAATTGCCTCTGGCTACACCTTC. Its protein is CASSPQGIASGYTF.